This T cell receptor beta chain was observed in a study of T cell responses to AZD1222 COVID-19 vaccine. Regarding the study as a whole: Only a handful of AZD1222 recipients, more than five in all, had baseline seropositivity.

Profiled with immunoSEQ multiplex PCR; TCRdb holds only in-frame clones, not every one. Among about 120,000 clones listed, 80% to 95% were seen once. On this clone itself: Its antigen is still unknown.

CDR3 size: 16 residues. V shed 1 base, J shed 7 bases, and the junction held 9 bases outside the gene matches. Germline V gives CDR1 LGHNA, CDR2 YSLEER. Sequenced here: peripheral blood, sampled on day 0 of AZD1222 vaccination. This receptor was obtained from an adult in good health. V gene TRBV4-3 combines with J gene TRBJ2-2; TRBD2 matches at 7 bases. The CDR3 sequence is CASSQGTGLLNGELFF. The CDR3 coding sequence is TGCGCCAGCAGCCAAGGGACGGGACTACTCAACGGGGAGCTGTTTTTT.